What follows is one T cell receptor (beta chain) and its context. Clones were sequenced by immunoSEQ multiplex PCR, and TCRdb holds only the in-frame ones, with some missing. The sample lists around 500,000 clones; roughly 85% were seen once. This sample was taken from a study of shared clonotypes between healthy human individuals. The sequence was collected from a woman aged 40-49 years in good health. Some clones in this sample may be carry-over from other donors' samples. Input material: PBMCs.

CDR3 amino acids: CASSLRATNEKLFF. Written as DNA, the CDR3 is TGTGCCAGCAGCTTAAGGGCAACTAATGAAAAACTGTTTTTT. V and J are TRBV11-2 and TRBJ1-4, with no clear D. This CDR3 has 14 residues. The V end was cut by 2 bases, the J end by 0 bases, with 4 bases between. CDR1 SGHAT and CDR2 FQNNGV come from the germline V gene.